These 9 T cell receptor beta chains were sequenced from one sample in a study of blood T cell repertoires in COVID-19 (TCRdb year 2020). The method was the immunoSEQ multiplex PCR assay. This immuneACCESS table, as held by TCRdb, lists in-frame sequences with V and J called but not all clones. Of the missing ones, under half trace to an unresolved V gene in checked studies; the others have no known cause. Counted in this sample were approximately 170,000 clones; roughly 85% of them appeared once. The top ten clones comprise roughly 20% of the sample. Sequencing was done on a sample of PBMCs or T cells enriched from blood (not recorded which). These receptors all stem from an older woman in a cohort exposed to, infected with or recovered from COVID-19 (not recorded which).

The rearrangement joins TRBV11-3 to TRBJ1-6, with 7 bases identical to TRBD1. The CDR3 spans 15 residues. Germline CDR1 reads SGHNT; CDR2 reads YENEEA. V was pared by 3 bases and J by 7 bases, with 6 bases of the junction left unmatched. CDR3 sequence (DNA): TGTGCCAGCAGCTTTAAAGGAGGGGGCAATTCACCCCTCCACTTT. Its protein product is CASSFKGGGNSPLHF.

This chain joins TRBV15 and TRBJ2-1; possible D gene TRBD1, 6 bases. Trimming shortened V by 5 bases and J by 6 bases, and 11 bases separated the two germline ends. This CDR3 is built from 13 residues. CDR1 LNHNV and CDR2 YYDKDF come from the germline V gene (reference sequence). In DNA, the CDR3 is TGTGCCACCAGCCCTGTCAGGGGCAATGAGCAGTTCTTC. Translating it yields CATSPVRGNEQFF.

This clone was counted between two and nine times. The rearrangement joins TRBV5-1 to TRBJ1-1; TRBD1 is a possible D gene (6 bases). Germline CDR1 SGHRS, CDR2 YFSETQ. The V end lost 2 bases, the J end lost 1 base, and 6 bases lay between the germline ends. CDR3 length: 13 residues. The CDR3 here is CASSLQGNTEAFF. The CDR3, as DNA: TGCGCCAGCAGCTTACAGGGGAACACTGAAGCTTTCTTT.

This chain uses TRBV6-5 with TRBJ1-3; D is uncertain. Germline CDR1 is MNHEY and CDR2 is SVGAGI. V dropped 8 bases and J dropped 1 base, with 12 bases sitting between them. The CDR3 is 14 residues long. For the CDR3, the DNA is TGTGCCAGCCAAGGAGGTCCTTCTGGAAACACCATATATTTT. Amino acid sequence: CASQGGPSGNTIYF.

V and J are TRBV5-1 and TRBJ2-1, with 9 bases identical to TRBD2. J gave up 6 bases and V 1 base, and 5 bases lay outside the gene matches. Germline CDR1 SGHRS, CDR2 YFSETQ. The CDR3 sequence is 15 residues long. CDR3 in DNA: TGCGCCAGCAGCTTGAGGGTAGCGGGAGCCAATGAGCAGTTCTTC. This sequence encodes CASSLRVAGANEQFF.

The rearrangement links TRBV7-9 to TRBJ2-1; TRBD1 matches at 9 bases. With 6 bases clipped from V and 6 bases from J, the junction kept 3 bases outside the gene matches. Germline lookup yields CDR1 SEHNR and CDR2 FQNEAQ (reference sequence). This CDR3 is 13 amino acids long. The CDR3 loop is CASRGQGGNEQFF. The CDR3 region has the DNA TGTGCCAGCAGGGGACAGGGAGGCAATGAGCAGTTCTTC.

V usage is TRBV28 and J usage is TRBJ1-6; perhaps TRBD1 as D (5 bases). The CDR3 loop spans 14 amino acids. V was cut by 5 bases and J by 11 bases, with 16 bases left in between. Germline V lookup: CDR1 MDHEN, CDR2 SYDVKM. The CDR3 here is CASSPSGLMAPLHF. The CDR3 bases are TGTGCCAGCAGTCCCTCAGGGCTTATGGCACCCCTCCACTTT.

The chain is built from TRBV12-3 or TRBV12-4 and TRBJ1-5, with TRBD1 matching over 7 bases. The J segment lost 4 bases and the V segment lost 6 bases, leaving 3 bases of the junction unmatched. The CDR3 totals 13 residues. The CDR3 DNA sequence: TGTGCCAGCAGGGGACAGACGAATCAGCCCCAGCATTTT. Translating it yields CASRGQTNQPQHF.

The chain links TRBV6-5 to TRBJ1-2, with D hard to call. V shed 3 bases and J shed 5 bases, with 13 bases lying between them. Germline lookup yields CDR1 MNHEY and CDR2 SVGAGI. The CDR3 length is 14 residues. DNA for the CDR3: TGTGCCAGCAGTTATCGTTTCCCGGGGTATGGCTACACCTTC. It translates to CASSYRFPGYGYTF.